This T cell receptor (beta chain) was sequenced during a study of CDR3 diversity in severe acne. TCRdb reanalysed the PCR reads using MiXCR and keeps one entry per CDR3 protein. The profile covers some 90,000 distinct CDR3 sequences, with 45% to 50% appearing a single time and about 9.9% taken by the ten largest. This clonotype was found many times. The ends lost 0 bases at V and 4 bases at J; junction bases unmatched: 4. The germline CDR1 and CDR2 sequences are SGDLS and YYNGEE. This CDR3 is built from 15 residues. This TCR was recovered from a male donor with severe acne vulgaris. Sequencing used blood. J is TRBJ2-5 and V is TRBV9, with TRBD2 matching over 9 bases. This CDR3 reads CASSVDSGRGETQYF. DNA of the CDR3: TGTGCCAGCAGCGTAGATAGCGGGAGAGGAGAGACCCAGTACTTC.